These 20 T cell receptor beta chains were all obtained from the same sample, sequenced in a study of Graves' ophthalmopathy and Graves' hyperthyroidism. The TCR beta CDR3 regions underwent amplification from RNA transcripts. HTBI primers served in a first-round RT-PCR, which a second-round multiplex PCR followed. TCRdb re-analysed the multiplex PCR reads in MiXCR, keeping a single row per CDR3 protein. Of just over 600,000 distinct CDR3 sequences listed, about a fifth are singletons. The sample was peripheral blood. Receptors originate from a woman between 18 and 30 years old with stable Graves' hyperthyroidism. Some clones in this sample may be carry-over from other donors' samples.

This clonotype has a count of ten or more. The gene calls are TRBV6-1 and TRBJ2-7, with 7 positions matching TRBD1. The V and J ends lost 6 bases and 9 bases, in that order; junction bases with no gene match: 14. The CDR3 covers 14 residues. CDR1 MNHNS and CDR2 SASEGT come from the germline V gene. The CDR3 coding sequence is TGTGCCAGCAGCCCATCCTCGTACAGGGGCGGGCAGTACTTC. As protein: CASSPSSYRGGQYF.

Only a few counts were recorded for this clonotype. V usage is TRBV19 and J usage is TRBJ1-1; D is unclear. The CDR3 length is 14 residues. Trimming removed 7 bases from V and 5 bases from J, with 17 bases in between. CDR1 is LNHDA, CDR2 SQIVND, per germline (reference sequence). This chain's CDR3 is CASMAGAGFTEAFF. DNA of the CDR3: TGTGCCAGTATGGCGGGCGCAGGATTTACTGAAGCTTTCTTT.

This clonotype has a handful of counts. The chain combines TRBV7-2 with TRBJ2-7; perhaps TRBD1 as D (6 bases). This CDR3 spans 15 amino acids. V dropped 5 bases and J dropped 0 bases, with 14 bases sitting between them. Germline CDR1 is SGHTA and CDR2 is FQGNSA. DNA of the CDR3: TGTGCCAGCAGCCCGGGGACACCTTACTCCTACGAGCAGTACTTC. Translated: CASSPGTPYSYEQYF.

This clonotype was counted only a few times. The V gene is TRBV7-2, the J gene TRBJ2-7; 9 bases are shared with TRBD1. The CDR3 loop spans 15 amino acids. Germline V gene sequence: CDR1 SGHTA, CDR2 FQGNSA. V shed 0 bases, J shed 5 bases, and the junction held 5 bases outside the gene matches. The CDR3 DNA follows: TGTGCCAGCAGCTTAGCCGACAGGGGGATCGACGAGCAGTACTTC. Its protein product is CASSLADRGIDEQYF. Based on the CDR3 plus reference TRBV7-2 and TRBJ2-7, the full variable domain is GAGVSQSPSNKVTEKGKDVELRCDPISGHTALYWYRQSLGQGLEFLIYFQGNSAPDKSGLPSDRFSAERTGGSVSTLTIQRTQQEDSAVYLCASSLADRGIDEQYFGPGTRLTVT.

This clonotype was recorded many times. The V gene is TRBV4-1, the J gene TRBJ1-1; D possibly corresponds to TRBD1 (6 bases). The ends were cut back, 3 bases at V and 4 bases at J, with 21 bases in the middle. The germline V gene encodes CDR1 MGHRA and CDR2 YSYEKL. The CDR3 contains 17 residues. The CDR3 sequence: CASSQAHRAGVATEAFF. CDR3 bases: TGCGCCAGCAGCCAGGCCCACAGGGCAGGGGTAGCCACTGAAGCTTTCTTT.

This clonotype was detected only a few times. V and J are TRBV19 and TRBJ2-2, with TRBD1 matching 7 bases. There are 15 residues in the CDR3. The V gene end was trimmed by 7 bases and the J gene end by 0 bases; junction bases not matched to a gene: 5. Germline lookup yields CDR1 LNHDA and CDR2 SQIVND (reference sequence). For the CDR3, the DNA is TGTGCCAGTACCCAGGACAGGACGAACACCGGGGAGCTGTTTTTT. Amino acid sequence: CASTQDRTNTGELFF.

This clonotype was counted ten times or more. Here the CDR3 DNA reads TGTGCCTGGATGCAGGGGTGGAACACTGAAGCTTTCTTT. Translated: CAWMQGWNTEAFF. The chain links TRBV30 to TRBJ1-1, with D tentatively TRBD1 (6 bases). CDR1 is GTSNPN, CDR2 SVGIG, per germline (reference sequence). V was shortened by 4 bases and J by 1 base, with 10 bases between the two germline ends. There are 13 residues in the CDR3.

This clonotype was seen at least ten times. The chain employs TRBV15 and TRBJ1-5, with D possibly TRBD1 on 5 matching bases. Germline V CDR1 and CDR2: LNHNV, YYDKDF (reference sequence). V shed 0 bases and J shed 1 base, with 7 bases lying between them. The CDR3 sequence is 15 residues long. The CDR3 DNA is TGTGCCACCAGCAGAGATAAGGGGAGCAATCAGCCCCAGCATTTT. It specifies CATSRDKGSNQPQHF.

This clonotype occurred many times. The V gene is TRBV5-5, the J gene TRBJ2-4; TRBD1 agrees at 10 bases. Losses at the gene ends were 2 bases for V and 6 bases for J; bases not matched to a gene: 2. In germline, CDR1 is SGHKS, CDR2 YYEKEE (reference sequence). The CDR3 has 14 amino acids. CDR3 in amino acids: CASSFGTGVNIQYF. CDR3 sequence (DNA): TGTGCCAGCAGCTTCGGGACAGGGGTAAACATTCAGTACTTC.

The chain recombines TRBV19 with TRBJ2-2; tentatively, D is TRBD1 or TRBD2 (6 bases each). Germline V gives CDR1 LNHDA, CDR2 SQIVND (reference sequence). Trimming cost V 0 bases and J 6 bases, with 11 bases left between them. The CDR3 covers 15 residues. CDR3 residues: CASSIDGGPAGELFF. In DNA form, the CDR3 reads TGTGCCAGTAGTATAGATGGGGGGCCAGCCGGGGAGCTGTTTTTT.

This clonotype was seen a few times. V gene TRBV13 combines with J gene TRBJ2-7; a weak D match, TRBD2 (7 bases). CDR3 length equals 16 residues. The germline V gene encodes CDR1 PRHDT and CDR2 FYEKMQ (reference sequence). Trimming left V 0 bases short and J 1 base short, with 13 bases between. Here the CDR3 DNA reads TGTGCCAGCAGCTTAGGGGGGGCTAGCGGTTCCTACGAGCAGTACTTC. As protein: CASSLGGASGSYEQYF.

This chain connects TRBV12-3 or TRBV12-4 to TRBJ2-5; D perhaps matches TRBD1 (5 bases). Trimming removed 6 bases at V and 2 bases at J, with 16 bases between. CDR3 length: 15 amino acids. The CDR3 DNA sequence: TGTGCCAGCAGAGGCGACAGACTCACGCAAGAGACCCAGTACTTC. As protein: CASRGDRLTQETQYF.

The sample holds a few counts of this clonotype. Written as DNA, the CDR3 is TGTGCCAGCAGCACCCTGAAGGGCCAACGATCTGAAGCTTTCTTT. This encodes CASSTLKGQRSEAFF. The chain couples TRBV6-1 to TRBJ1-1; D gene uncertain. Germline CDR1 and CDR2: MNHNS and SASEGT. The CDR3 length is 15 residues. The V end was cut by 6 bases, the J end by 6 bases, with 20 bases between.

This clonotype was seen ten or more times. The chain joins TRBV12-5 to TRBJ1-2; the D gene is possibly TRBD1 (6 bases). Germline loops: CDR1 LGHNT, CDR2 FRNRAP. CDR3 size: 15 residues. Trimming shortened V by 5 bases and J by 6 bases, and 19 bases separated the two germline ends. CDR3 protein: CASGPDKGVRDGYTF. In nucleotides, the CDR3 is TGTGCTAGTGGTCCGGACAAGGGGGTTAGGGATGGCTACACCTTC. The full variable domain, completed using reference TRBV12-5 and TRBJ1-2, is DARVTQTPRHKVTEMGQEVTMRCQPILGHNTVFWYRQTMMQGLELLAYFRNRAPLDDSGMPKDRFSAEMPDATLATLKIQPSEPRDSAVYFCASGPDKGVRDGYTFGSGTRLTVV.

This clonotype was picked up a small number of times. The rearrangement uses TRBV11-2 and TRBJ2-7; TRBD1 matches 10 bases. V was pared by 0 bases and J by 3 bases, with 14 bases of the junction left unmatched. CDR1 and CDR2 from the germline V gene are SGHAT and FQNNGV. This CDR3 contains 19 residues. This chain's CDR3 is CASSLEVGGQGLEGYEQYF. For the CDR3, the DNA is TGTGCCAGCAGCTTAGAGGTGGGGGGACAGGGGTTAGAGGGCTACGAGCAGTACTTC.

This clonotype was counted a few times. The chain couples TRBV19 to TRBJ2-5, with 7 bases identical to TRBD1. CDR3 length: 15 amino acids. The ends lost 5 bases at V and 0 bases at J; junction bases unmatched: 6. CDR1 and CDR2 (germline): LNHDA, SQIVND (reference sequence). The CDR3 nucleotides are TGTGCCAGTAGTTCGGGACAGACGTACCAAGAGACCCAGTACTTC. Protein sequence: CASSSGQTYQETQYF. The entire variable domain, with the rest obtained from reference TRBV19 and TRBJ2-5, is as follows: DGGITQSPKYLFRKEGQNVTLSCEQNLNHDAMYWYRQDPGQGLRLIYYSQIVNDFQKGDIAEGYSVSREKKESFPLTVTSAQKNPTAFYLCASSSGQTYQETQYFGPGTRLLVL.

Only a few counts were recorded for this clonotype. V gene TRBV20-1 combines with J gene TRBJ2-4; TRBD1 matches at 8 bases. Germline CDR1 reads DFQATT; CDR2 reads SNEGSKA (reference sequence). This CDR3 has 16 amino acids. V was pared by 1 base and J by 9 bases, with 14 bases of the junction left unmatched. CDR3 sequence: CSARVPRGRFGVIQYF. CDR3 in DNA: TGCAGTGCTAGAGTCCCCAGGGGGCGCTTTGGGGTCATTCAGTACTTC.

J is TRBJ1-1 and V is TRBV6-1; D is possibly TRBD1 (6 bases). This CDR3 has 14 amino acids. Germline CDR1 is MNHNS and CDR2 is SASEGT. Trimming cost V 3 bases and J 4 bases, with 12 bases left between them. DNA of the CDR3: TGTGCCAGCAGTGAGCAGGGGTCGTCCACTGAAGCTTTCTTT. Protein sequence: CASSEQGSSTEAFF.

This clonotype has ten or more counts. The chain joins TRBV7-8 to TRBJ2-7, with a weak D call TRBD2 (5 bases). The germline gives CDR1 SGHVS, CDR2 FQNEAQ. V dropped 8 bases and J dropped 3 bases, with 23 bases sitting between them. The CDR3 extends over 16 amino acids. CDR3 sequence (DNA): TGTGCCAGCCAGAGAGGGCGAGGGCGAGAGGACTACGAGCAGTACTTC. This translates into CASQRGRGREDYEQYF.

This clonotype was detected ten times or more. The J gene is TRBJ2-7, the V gene TRBV15; TRBD1 is a possible D gene (6 bases). This CDR3 is built from 13 residues. V shed 3 bases and J shed 5 bases, with 11 bases lying between them. In germline, CDR1 is LNHNV, CDR2 YYDKDF (reference sequence). In DNA form, the CDR3 reads TGTGCCACCAGCAGGATTAGGGGGAACGAGCAGTACTTC. This codes for CATSRIRGNEQYF.